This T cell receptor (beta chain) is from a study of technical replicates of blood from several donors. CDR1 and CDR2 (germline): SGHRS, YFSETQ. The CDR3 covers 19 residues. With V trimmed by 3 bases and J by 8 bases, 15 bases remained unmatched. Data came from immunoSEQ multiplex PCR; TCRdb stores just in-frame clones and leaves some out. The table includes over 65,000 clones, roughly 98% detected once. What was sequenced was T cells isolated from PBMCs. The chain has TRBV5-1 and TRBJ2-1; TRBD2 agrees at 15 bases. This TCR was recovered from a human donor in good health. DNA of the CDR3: TGCGCCAGCAGCTCGACGGGGACTAGCGGGAGGCTTGTAAGTGATGAGCAGTTCTTC. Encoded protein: CASSSTGTSGRLVSDEQFF.